Listed below are T cell receptor beta chains from one sample, sequenced in a study of blood T cell repertoires in COVID-19. The method was immunoSEQ multiplex PCR; TCRdb's version includes in-frame clones alone and lacks a portion of them. The sample includes around 260,000 clones, approximately 90% of them seen just once. Sequenced sample: peripheral blood. These receptors came from a man between 60 and 75 years old who had recovered from COVID-19. Each CDR3 is given with its conserved first and last residue. A D gene is named only where the DNA matches it firmly. Clone size appears in some rows only: once, few, many, or a class for an expanded clone.

j_call cdr3_length v_call d_call clone_size cdr3_aa cdr3_nt
TRBJ2-3 14 TRBV3-1/TRBV3-2 TRBD2 . CASSQGVAGGPSYF TGTGCCAGCAGCCAAGGGGTAGCGGGGGGGCCCTCGTATTTT
TRBJ2-2 17 TRBV27 TRBD1 . CASRLTPTGGGTGELFF TGTGCCAGCAGACTGACCCCCACAGGGGGCGGTACCGGGGAGCTGTTTTTT
TRBJ2-3 15 TRBV7-3 TRBD1 . CASSRQGPGTDTQYF TGTGCCAGCAGCCGACAGGGTCCAGGGACAGATACGCAGTATTTT
TRBJ2-3 18 TRBV19 TRBD1 . CASSPDWPPQGARETQYF TGTGCCAGTAGTCCCGATTGGCCCCCGCAGGGGGCGAGGGAAACGCAGTATTTT
TRBJ2-3 17 TRBV7-6 . . CASSFVGGRNPTDTQYF TGTGCCAGCAGCTTTGTCGGGGGGCGAAATCCCACAGATACGCAGTATTTT
TRBJ2-1 14 TRBV19 . few CASSIGTSYNEQFF TGTGCCAGTAGTATAGGGACATCCTACAATGAGCAGTTCTTC
TRBJ1-2 12 TRBV30 . few CAWSGGLGILYF TGTGCCTGGAGCGGAGGCTTGGGGATACTCTACTTC
TRBJ2-7 19 TRBV7-3 . . CASTPRFRESSAYPYEQYF TGTGCCAGCACCCCCCGCTTCCGAGAGTCTAGCGCGTATCCCTACGAGCAGTACTTC
TRBJ2-7 11 TRBV23-1 . . CARYRDYEQYF TGCGCCAGGTACAGGGATTACGAGCAGTACTTC
TRBJ2-3 16 TRBV27 TRBD2 . CASSLLGGGGTDTQYF TGTGCCAGCAGTTTATTGGGCGGGGGGGGCACAGATACGCAGTATTTT
TRBJ2-5 13 TRBV5-1 . . CASSLGDQETQYF TGCGCCAGCAGCTTGGGAGATCAAGAGACCCAGTACTTC
TRBJ1-2 12 TRBV5-1 . . CASSPVNYGYTF TGCGCCAGCAGCCCTGTAAACTATGGCTACACCTTC
TRBJ2-3 14 TRBV9 . . CASSVVGGTDTQYF TGTGCCAGCAGCGTTGTCGGGGGCACAGATACGCAGTATTTT
TRBJ2-1 16 TRBV27 TRBD2 . CASTLTSGGVSDEQFF TGTGCCAGCACCCTGACTAGCGGGGGGGTTTCGGATGAGCAGTTCTTC
TRBJ1-5 15 TRBV7-2 . few CASSLAGQSLEPQHF TGTGCCAGCAGCTTAGCGGGACAATCCTTGGAGCCCCAGCATTTT
TRBJ2-5 15 TRBV27 . . CASSLGVLSRETQYF TGTGCCAGCAGTTTAGGTGTTCTCTCTAGGGAGACCCAGTACTTC